This TCR beta chain originates from a study of OX40 agonist ivuxolimab in advanced cancers. Study-level findings and limits: Nonresponders included some who also had low normalized T-cell clonal expansion. CD4+ and CD8+ blood T cells expanded clonally by week 6 at 0.1 to 3.0 mg/kg.

The ends were cut back, 0 bases at V and 7 bases at J, with 19 bases in the middle. Germline values: CDR1 MNHEY, CDR2 SMNVEV (reference sequence). CDR3 size: 17 residues. This clone ranks as medium-sized. Its matching antigen is unknown. Sequencing was performed with immunoSEQ multiplex PCR; in TCRdb, only in-frame clones are kept and a portion is missing. The profile shows approximately 75,000 clones, roughly 78% of them singletons. Source: CD4+ or CD8+ T cells sorted from blood, taken in a trial of the OX40 agonist ivuxolimab. This TCR was recovered from an adult with an advanced solid tumor such as melanoma, head and neck, liver or kidney cancer. V gene TRBV27 combines with J gene TRBJ1-5; D is perhaps TRBD1 (6 bases). The CDR3 spells CASSLSFGQGSSQPQHF. The DNA of the CDR3 is TGTGCCAGCAGTTTATCGTTTGGGCAGGGGAGTTCCCAGCCCCAGCATTTT.